This entry lists 15 T cell receptor beta chains sequenced from one sample in a study of response to subunit inactivated influenza vaccine. TCRdb re-analysed the RT-PCR reads in MiXCR, keeping a single row per CDR3 protein. The sample records about 240,000 distinct CDR3 sequences, over 9% being singletons. The sample here was non-naive T cells sorted from PBMCs, taken 14 days before vaccination. The receptors were sampled from a man between 50 and 59 years old who received an inactivated influenza vaccine.

This clonotype was seen a handful of times. This chain links TRBV20-1 with TRBJ2-1; D possibly corresponds to TRBD1 (6 bases). CDR3 length: 16 residues. Germline V CDR1 and CDR2: DFQATT, SNEGSKA (reference sequence). Trimming pared 1 base from V and 4 bases from J, leaving 17 bases between. The CDR3 sequence is CSARGMGAWGYNEQFF. CDR3 DNA sequence: TGCAGTGCTAGAGGCATGGGGGCTTGGGGTTACAATGAGCAGTTCTTC.

The sample holds a few counts of this clonotype. The chain couples TRBV19 to TRBJ1-1, with 9 bases fitting TRBD1. This CDR3 is 15 amino acids long. In germline, CDR1 is LNHDA, CDR2 SQIVND (reference sequence). Trimming at V came to 6 bases and at J to 6 bases, leaving 11 bases not matched to a gene. In DNA, the CDR3 is TGTGCCAGTAGAACACAGGGGGCGCATAGTTCTGAAGCTTTCTTT. It yields the protein CASRTQGAHSSEAFF.

This clonotype was observed a few times. The chain has TRBV20-1 and TRBJ2-7, with 7 bases aligning to TRBD2. The germline CDR1 and CDR2 sequences are DFQATT and SNEGSKA (reference sequence). CDR3 length: 13 residues. Trimming removed 8 bases from V and 4 bases from J; junction bases left unmatched: 11. CDR3 coding DNA: TGCAGTTTGAGTGGGCTAGCGGCTTACGAGCAGTACTTC. The encoded protein is CSLSGLAAYEQYF.

The rearrangement links TRBV5-1 to TRBJ2-7; D is unresolved. In germline, CDR1 is SGHRS, CDR2 YFSETQ. V lost 2 bases, J lost 0 bases, and 9 bases lay in between. The CDR3 extends over 14 amino acids. In nucleotides, the CDR3 is TGCGCCAGCAGCTTATTAGTGGGCTCCTACGAGCAGTACTTC. It specifies CASSLLVGSYEQYF.

This clonotype was observed many times. This rearrangement joins TRBV5-1 to TRBJ2-1; 8 bases line up with TRBD1. Trimming cost V 2 bases and J 6 bases; bases outside gene matches: 13. The V gene's germline CDR1 is SGHRS and CDR2 YFSETQ. This CDR3 has 17 amino acids. This CDR3 is CASSFLRGRGGGNEQFF. CDR3 sequence (DNA): TGCGCCAGCAGCTTCCTCAGGGGGCGCGGAGGAGGCAATGAGCAGTTCTTC.

The V call is TRBV28, the J call TRBJ2-2, with D perhaps matching TRBD2 (6 bases). This CDR3 has 14 residues. Germline V lookup: CDR1 MDHEN, CDR2 SYDVKM. The V end lost 7 bases, the J end lost 7 bases, and 16 bases lay between the germline ends. CDR3 region: CASKPGTVGGELFF. CDR3 DNA sequence: TGTGCCAGCAAGCCCGGGACTGTTGGCGGGGAGCTGTTTTTT.

This clonotype was seen at least ten times. The chain employs TRBV10-3 and TRBJ2-7, with a tentative D call TRBD2 (6 bases). Germline lookup yields CDR1 ENHRY and CDR2 SYGVKD. This CDR3 region has 17 residues. The ends were cut back, 2 bases at V and 0 bases at J, with 17 bases in the middle. CDR3 in amino acids: CAISETPLAPSSYEQYF. CDR3 coding DNA: TGTGCCATCAGTGAGACCCCCCTAGCGCCGAGCTCCTACGAGCAGTACTTC.

This clonotype was observed a few times. The chain combines TRBV12-3 or TRBV12-4 with TRBJ2-3, with 7 bases lining up with TRBD1. With 4 bases clipped from V and 8 bases from J, the junction kept 15 bases outside the gene matches. This CDR3 region has 16 residues. CDR3 DNA: TGTGCCAGCAGTTCGCCCTTAACGGGACAGCCTTCTACGCAGTATTTT. Its protein product is CASSSPLTGQPSTQYF.

This sequence joins TRBV5-1 and TRBJ1-2, with 9 bases that match TRBD1. The junction had 5 bases not matched to a gene; V was cut back by 4 bases and J by 4 bases. This CDR3 contains 14 residues. Germline CDR1 is SGHRS and CDR2 is YFSETQ. The CDR3 here is CASSPRQGGYGYTF. CDR3 DNA sequence: TGCGCCAGCAGCCCACGACAGGGGGGCTATGGCTACACCTTC.

There are a few counts of this clonotype. The chain employs TRBV11-2 and TRBJ2-7; TRBD1 is a possible D gene (5 bases). Germline V gene sequence: CDR1 SGHAT, CDR2 FQNNGV. The CDR3 has 12 amino acids. With 5 bases removed from V and 7 bases from J, the gap between germline ends came to 12 bases. CDR3 amino acids: CASSVPQGEQYF. The CDR3 region has the DNA TGTGCCAGCAGCGTACCCCAGGGAGAGCAGTACTTC.

The rearrangement links TRBV6-5 to TRBJ2-7; 7 nucleotides align to TRBD1. Losses at the gene ends were 2 bases for V and 2 bases for J; bases not matched to a gene: 3. This CDR3 has 14 amino acids. Germline CDR1 and CDR2: MNHEY and SVGAGI. The CDR3 coding sequence is TGTGCCAGCAGTTACCGACAGGGTCCCTACGAGCAGTACTTC. Translation: CASSYRQGPYEQYF.

This clonotype was counted between two and nine times. The V gene is TRBV10-3, the J gene TRBJ2-3; perhaps TRBD2 as D (6 bases). The germline gives CDR1 ENHRY, CDR2 SYGVKD. CDR3 length: 14 amino acids. The V end lost 5 bases, the J end lost 2 bases, and 11 bases lay between the germline ends. CDR3 residues: CAISPGGSTDTQYF. For the CDR3, the DNA is TGTGCCATCAGTCCCGGAGGGTCCACAGATACGCAGTATTTT.

J is TRBJ2-7 and V is TRBV5-6; D is perhaps TRBD1 (6 bases). This CDR3 region has 15 residues. Trimming cost V 1 base and J 4 bases, with 15 bases left between them. Germline lookup yields CDR1 SGHDT and CDR2 YYEEEE. The CDR3 protein is CASSLIEQGRYEQYF. CDR3 sequence (DNA): TGTGCCAGCAGCTTGATCGAACAGGGAAGGTACGAGCAGTACTTC. Based on the CDR3 plus reference TRBV5-6 and TRBJ2-7, the full variable domain is DAGVTQSPTHLIKTRGQQVTLRCSPKSGHDTVSWYQQALGQGPQFIFQYYEEEERQRGNFPDRFSGHQFPNYSSELNVNALLLGDSALYLCASSLIEQGRYEQYFGPGTRLTVT.

The chain has TRBV7-9 and TRBJ2-3; D is perhaps TRBD2 (6 bases). Per germline, CDR1 SEHNR and CDR2 FQNEAQ (reference sequence). This CDR3 is 17 amino acids long. Trimming pared 0 bases from V and 0 bases from J, leaving 13 bases between. The CDR3 protein is CASSLAVIADSTDTQYF. Written as DNA, the CDR3 is TGTGCCAGCAGCTTAGCGGTGATAGCGGATAGCACAGATACGCAGTATTTT. Based on the CDR3 plus reference TRBV7-9 and TRBJ2-3, the full variable domain is DTGVSQNPRHKITKRGQNVTFRCDPISEHNRLYWYRQTLGQGPEFLTYFQNEAQLEKSRLLSDRFSAERPKGSFSTLEIQRTEQGDSAMYLCASSLAVIADSTDTQYFGPGTRLTVL.

This clonotype was recorded many times. In nucleotides, the CDR3 is TGTGCCATCAGGGAGACAGGGAGTGTACCCCTCCACTTT. It yields the protein CAIRETGSVPLHF. The J gene is TRBJ1-6, the V gene TRBV10-3, with 7 nucleotides matching TRBD1. The CDR3 runs to 13 residues. Germline V gene data show CDR1 as ENHRY and CDR2 as SYGVKD. V lost 6 bases to trimming and J lost 12 bases; unmatched junction nucleotides: 8.